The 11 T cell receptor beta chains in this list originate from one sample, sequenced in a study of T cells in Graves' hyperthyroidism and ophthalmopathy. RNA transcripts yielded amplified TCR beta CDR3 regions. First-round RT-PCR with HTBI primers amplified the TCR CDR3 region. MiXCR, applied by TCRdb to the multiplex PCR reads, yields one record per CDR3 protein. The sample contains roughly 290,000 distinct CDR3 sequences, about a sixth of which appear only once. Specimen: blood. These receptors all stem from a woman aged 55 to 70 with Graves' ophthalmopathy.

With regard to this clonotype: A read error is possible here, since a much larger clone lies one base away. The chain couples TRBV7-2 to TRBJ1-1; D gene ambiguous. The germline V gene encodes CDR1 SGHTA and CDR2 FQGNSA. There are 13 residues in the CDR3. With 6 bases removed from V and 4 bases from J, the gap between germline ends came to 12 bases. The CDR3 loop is CASRSSRTTEAFF. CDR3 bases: TGTGCCAGCAGATCATCACGGACCACTGAAGCTTTCTTT.

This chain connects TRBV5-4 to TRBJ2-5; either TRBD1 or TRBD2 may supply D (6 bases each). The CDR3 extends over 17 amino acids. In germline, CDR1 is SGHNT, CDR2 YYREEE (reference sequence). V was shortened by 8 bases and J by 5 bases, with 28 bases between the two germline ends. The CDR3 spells CASSGGPRGGPSETQYF. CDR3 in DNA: TGTGCCAGTTCCGGGGGCCCACGCGGAGGGCCTAGCGAGACCCAGTACTTC.

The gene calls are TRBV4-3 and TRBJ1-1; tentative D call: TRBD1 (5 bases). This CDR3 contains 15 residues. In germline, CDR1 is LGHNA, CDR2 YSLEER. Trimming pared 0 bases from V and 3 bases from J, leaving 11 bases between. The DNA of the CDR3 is TGCGCCAGCAGCCAAGATGGCAGGGTTGACACTGAAGCTTTCTTT. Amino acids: CASSQDGRVDTEAFF.

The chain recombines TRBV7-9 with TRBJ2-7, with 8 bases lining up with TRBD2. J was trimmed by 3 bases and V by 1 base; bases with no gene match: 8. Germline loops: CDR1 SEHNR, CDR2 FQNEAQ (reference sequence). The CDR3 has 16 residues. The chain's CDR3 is CASSLERAGGFYEQYF. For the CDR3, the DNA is TGTGCCAGCAGCTTAGAGCGGGCGGGAGGTTTCTACGAGCAGTACTTC.

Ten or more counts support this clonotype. CDR3 sequence reads: CASSLGTGMNIQYF. The CDR3 DNA follows: TGTGCCAGCTCACTCGGGACAGGGATGAACATTCAGTACTTC. The chain has TRBV18 and TRBJ2-4, with 9 bases matching TRBD1. The CDR3 consists of 14 residues. Trimming at V came to 4 bases and at J to 7 bases, leaving 5 bases not matched to a gene. Germline-derived CDR1 and CDR2 are KGHSH and LQKENI.

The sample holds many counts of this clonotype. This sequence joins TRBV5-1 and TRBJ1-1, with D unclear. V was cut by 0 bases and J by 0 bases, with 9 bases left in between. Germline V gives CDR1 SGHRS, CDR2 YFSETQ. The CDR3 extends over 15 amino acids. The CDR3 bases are TGCGCCAGCAGCTTGGGGGTACCGGTGAACACTGAAGCTTTCTTT. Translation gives CASSLGVPVNTEAFF.

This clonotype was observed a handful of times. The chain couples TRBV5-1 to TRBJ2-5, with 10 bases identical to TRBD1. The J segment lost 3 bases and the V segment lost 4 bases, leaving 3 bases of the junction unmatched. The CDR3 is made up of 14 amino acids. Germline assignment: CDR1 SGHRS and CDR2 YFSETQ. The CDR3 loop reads CASSRDRGKETQYF. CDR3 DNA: TGCGCCAGCAGCCGGGACAGGGGAAAAGAGACCCAGTACTTC.

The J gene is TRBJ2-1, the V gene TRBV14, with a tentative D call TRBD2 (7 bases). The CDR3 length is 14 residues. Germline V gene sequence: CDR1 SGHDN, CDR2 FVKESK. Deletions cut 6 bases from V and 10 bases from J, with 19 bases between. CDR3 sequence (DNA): TGTGCCAGCAGTTACTCGCGGCCGGGGGGCGAGCAGTTCTTC. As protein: CASSYSRPGGEQFF.

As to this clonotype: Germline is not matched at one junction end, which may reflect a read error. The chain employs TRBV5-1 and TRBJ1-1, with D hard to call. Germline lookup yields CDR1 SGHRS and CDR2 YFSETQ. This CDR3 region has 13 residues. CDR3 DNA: TGCACCAGCAGCTGGGGTGGGGACACTGAAGCTTTCTTT. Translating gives CTSSWGGDTEAFF.

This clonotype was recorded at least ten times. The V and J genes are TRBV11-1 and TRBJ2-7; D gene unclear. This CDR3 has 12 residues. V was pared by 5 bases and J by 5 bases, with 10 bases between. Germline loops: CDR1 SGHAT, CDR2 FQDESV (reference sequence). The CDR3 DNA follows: TGTGCCAGCAGCAAGCGTGGGGACGAGCAGTACTTC. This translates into CASSKRGDEQYF.

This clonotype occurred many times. The CDR3 here is CASSLTVAGYEQYF. The DNA of the CDR3 is TGTGCCAGCAGTTTAACGGTAGCTGGATACGAGCAGTACTTC. The chain uses TRBV27 and TRBJ2-7; D gene ambiguous. This CDR3 comprises 14 residues. Germline V gene sequence: CDR1 MNHEY, CDR2 SMNVEV (reference sequence). The germline V and J ends were trimmed by 2 bases and 4 bases, with 12 bases remaining between them.